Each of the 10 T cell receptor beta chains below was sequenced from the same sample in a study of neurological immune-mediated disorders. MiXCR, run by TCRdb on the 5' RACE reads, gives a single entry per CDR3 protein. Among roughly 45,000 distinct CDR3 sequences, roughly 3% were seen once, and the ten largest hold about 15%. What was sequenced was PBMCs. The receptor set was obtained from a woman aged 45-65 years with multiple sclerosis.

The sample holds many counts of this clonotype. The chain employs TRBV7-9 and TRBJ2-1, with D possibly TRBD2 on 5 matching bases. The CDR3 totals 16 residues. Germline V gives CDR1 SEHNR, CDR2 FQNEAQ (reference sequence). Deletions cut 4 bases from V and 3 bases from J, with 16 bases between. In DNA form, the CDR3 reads TGTGCCAGCAGCTCGGCAGAAGCGGAGCTCTACAATGAGCAGTTCTTC. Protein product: CASSSAEAELYNEQFF.

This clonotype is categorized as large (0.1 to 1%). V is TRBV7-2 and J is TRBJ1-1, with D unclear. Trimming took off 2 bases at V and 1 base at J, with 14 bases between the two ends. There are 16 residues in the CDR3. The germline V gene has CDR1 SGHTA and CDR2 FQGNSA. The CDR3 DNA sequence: TGTGCCAGCAGCTTATGGGCAGGCCCAGAGAACACTGAAGCTTTCTTT. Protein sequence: CASSLWAGPENTEAFF.

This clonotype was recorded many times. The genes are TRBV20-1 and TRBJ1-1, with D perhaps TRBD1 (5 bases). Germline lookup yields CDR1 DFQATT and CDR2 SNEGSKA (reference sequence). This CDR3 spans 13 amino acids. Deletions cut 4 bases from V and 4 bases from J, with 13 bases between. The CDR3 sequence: CSAKGWEGTEAFF. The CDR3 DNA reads TGCAGTGCTAAGGGGTGGGAGGGCACTGAAGCTTTCTTT.

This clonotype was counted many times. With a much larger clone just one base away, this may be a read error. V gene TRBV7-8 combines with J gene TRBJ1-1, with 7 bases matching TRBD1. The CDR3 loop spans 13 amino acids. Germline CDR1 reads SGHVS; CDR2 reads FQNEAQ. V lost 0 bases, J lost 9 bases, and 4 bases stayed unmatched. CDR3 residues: CASSLAGQTKAFF. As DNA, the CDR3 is TGTGCCAGCAGCTTAGCGGGACAGACAAAAGCTTTCTTT.

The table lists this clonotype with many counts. CDR3 nucleotide sequence: TGCGCCAGCAGCTTGGAGGCCCAAACTAACTATGGCTACACCTTC. Residues: CASSLEAQTNYGYTF. The V gene is TRBV5-1, the J gene TRBJ1-2; D remains ambiguous. Trimming took 0 bases from V and 0 from J, leaving 9 bases between them. Germline lookup yields CDR1 SGHRS and CDR2 YFSETQ. The CDR3 is 15 amino acids.

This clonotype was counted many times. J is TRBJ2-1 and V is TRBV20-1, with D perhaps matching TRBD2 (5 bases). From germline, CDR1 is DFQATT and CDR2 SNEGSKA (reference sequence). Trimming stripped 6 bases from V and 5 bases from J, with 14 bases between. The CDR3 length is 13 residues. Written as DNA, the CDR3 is TGCAGTGCCCCCAGATCCGGGGACAATGAGCAGTTCTTC. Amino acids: CSAPRSGDNEQFF.

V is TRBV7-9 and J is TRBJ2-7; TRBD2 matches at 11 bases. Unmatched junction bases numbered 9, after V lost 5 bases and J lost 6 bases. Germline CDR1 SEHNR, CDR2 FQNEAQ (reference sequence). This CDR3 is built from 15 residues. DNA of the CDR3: TGTGCCAGCAGCCGCTCTAGCGGGGGGTCCCGCGAGCAGTACGTC. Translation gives CASSRSSGGSREQYV.

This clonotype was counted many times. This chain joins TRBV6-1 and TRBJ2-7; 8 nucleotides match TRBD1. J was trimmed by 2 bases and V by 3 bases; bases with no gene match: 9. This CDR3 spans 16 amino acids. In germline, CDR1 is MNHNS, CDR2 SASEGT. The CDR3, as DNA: TGTGCCAGCAGTGATCCGGGGACAGGCTACACCTACGAGCAGTACGTC. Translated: CASSDPGTGYTYEQYV.

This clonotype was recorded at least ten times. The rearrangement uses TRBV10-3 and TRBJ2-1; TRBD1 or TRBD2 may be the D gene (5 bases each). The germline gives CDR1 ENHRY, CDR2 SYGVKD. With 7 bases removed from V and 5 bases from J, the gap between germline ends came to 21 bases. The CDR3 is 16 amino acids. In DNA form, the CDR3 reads TGTGCCATCACAGCCCGGGACGGATTAGACGACAATGAGCAGTTCTTC. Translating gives CAITARDGLDDNEQFF.

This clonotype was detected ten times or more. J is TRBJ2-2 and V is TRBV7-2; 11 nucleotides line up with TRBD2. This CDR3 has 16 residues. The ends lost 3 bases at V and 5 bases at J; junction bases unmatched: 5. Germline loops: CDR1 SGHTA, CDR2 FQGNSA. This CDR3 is CASSFGLAGGTGELFF. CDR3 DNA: TGTGCCAGCAGCTTCGGTCTAGCGGGGGGTACCGGGGAGCTGTTTTTT.